A single sample is the source of the 12 T cell receptor beta chains below, sequenced in a study of T cell responses to AZD1222 COVID-19 vaccine. TCRdb's copy holds only in-frame clones and misses some; the assay was immunoSEQ multiplex PCR. This table holds 130,000 or so clones, approximately 92% found once. This material consisted of peripheral blood, taken 28 days after the second AZD1222 dose. Receptor source: an adult who received the AZD1222 COVID-19 vaccine.

As DNA, the CDR3 is TGTGCCAGCAGCAAATTAGGGGTAAGGAGGAACCAATCCATGAACACTGAAGCTTTCTTT. Protein sequence: CASSKLGVRRNQSMNTEAFF. The chain has TRBV21-1 and TRBJ1-1. TRBV21-1 is assigned pseudogene status. The CDR3 is 20 residues long.

The V gene is TRBV5-1, the J gene TRBJ2-7; D is uncertain. V shed 0 bases and J shed 0 bases, with 10 bases lying between them. This CDR3 comprises 15 residues. Germline V gene lookup returns CDR1 SGHRS and CDR2 YFSETQ. The DNA for the CDR3 is TGCGCCAGCAGCTTGGGAGGTCTACCCTCCTACGAGCAGTACTTC. Protein sequence: CASSLGGLPSYEQYF.

The gene calls are TRBV25-1 and TRBJ2-1, with 7 bases identical to TRBD2. Per germline, CDR1 MGHDK and CDR2 SYGVNS. This CDR3 is built from 15 residues. Unmatched junction bases numbered 3, after V lost 1 base and J lost 3 bases. CDR3: CASSELASGYNEQFF. The CDR3 bases are TGTGCCAGCAGTGAATTAGCTAGCGGCTACAATGAGCAGTTCTTC.

J is TRBJ2-2 and V is TRBV5-8; D may be TRBD1 (5 bases). Trimming pared 4 bases from V and 2 bases from J, leaving 12 bases between. Germline lookup yields CDR1 SGHTS and CDR2 YDEGEE. The CDR3 runs 15 residues. CDR3 nucleotides: TGTGCCAGCAGCACCACAGGTCGAAACACCGGGGAGCTGTTTTTT. This sequence encodes CASSTTGRNTGELFF.

V and J are TRBV28 and TRBJ2-3; no clear D. Germline V gives CDR1 MDHEN, CDR2 SYDVKM. The CDR3 is 13 residues long. The germline V and J ends were trimmed by 4 bases and 2 bases, with 7 bases remaining between them. The CDR3 coding sequence is TGTGCCAGCAGTTCCCCAGCCACAGATACGCAGTATTTT. Encoded protein: CASSSPATDTQYF.

The chain recombines TRBV6-5 with TRBJ2-2; the D gene could be TRBD1 or TRBD2 (5 bases each). The CDR3 loop spans 13 amino acids. Germline CDR1 and CDR2: MNHEY and SVGAGI. Deletions cut 6 bases from V and 2 bases from J, with 7 bases between. The CDR3 here is CASRGPNTGELFF. As DNA, the CDR3 is TGTGCCAGCAGGGGACCAAACACCGGGGAGCTGTTTTTT.

The chain carries TRBV6-1 and TRBJ2-7; the D is unclear. V was cut by 6 bases and J by 3 bases, with 9 bases left in between. In germline, CDR1 is MNHNS, CDR2 SASEGT. This CDR3 region has 12 residues. The CDR3 reads CASSPDGYEQYV. The CDR3 region has the DNA TGTGCCAGCAGCCCGGACGGCTACGAGCAGTACGTC.

This chain uses TRBV7-9 with TRBJ1-5; TRBD1 matches 7 bases. Looked up from germline, CDR1 is SEHNR and CDR2 is FQNEAQ (reference sequence). Trimming cost V 1 base and J 13 bases; bases outside gene matches: 7. The CDR3 is made up of 13 amino acids. The CDR3 protein is CASSLDSGQLQHF. As DNA, the CDR3 is TGTGCCAGCAGCTTAGATTCGGGACAGTTGCAGCATTTT.

V and J are TRBV5-1 and TRBJ2-2, with D tentatively TRBD2 (6 bases). The V gene's germline CDR1 is SGHRS and CDR2 YFSETQ. The V gene lost 3 bases and the J gene lost 4 bases, with 16 bases spanning the gap. The CDR3 runs to 16 residues. Here the CDR3 DNA reads TGCGCCAGCAGCTCCCCCAGGCAGGGAGGCACCGGGGAGCTGTTTTTT. Protein sequence: CASSSPRQGGTGELFF.

This chain uses TRBV4-3 with TRBJ1-2, with a weak D call TRBD1 (6 bases). There are 15 residues in the CDR3. Germline V gene data show CDR1 as LGHNA and CDR2 as YSLEER. V gave up 4 bases and J gave up 8 bases, with 20 bases separating them. The CDR3 DNA reads TGCGCCAGCAGCCGATCCCCCCCAGGGGCTGGGGGCTACACCTTC. Its translation: CASSRSPPGAGGYTF.

This chain connects TRBV5-1 to TRBJ2-5; 11 positions match TRBD1. The junction had 8 bases not matched to a gene; V was cut back by 2 bases and J by 5 bases. This CDR3 contains 16 residues. Germline-derived CDR1 and CDR2 are SGHRS and YFSETQ. DNA for the CDR3: TGCGCCAGCAGCTTAACCGGGACAGGGGGTGGGGAGACCCAGTACTTC. Amino acid sequence: CASSLTGTGGGETQYF. The full variable domain, rest sourced from reference TRBV5-1 and TRBJ2-5, is KAGVTQTPRYLIKTRGQQVTLSCSPISGHRSVSWYQQTPGQGLQFLFEYFSETQRNKGNFPGRFSGRQFSNSRSEMNVSTLELGDSALYLCASSLTGTGGGETQYFGPGTRLLVL.

The V call is TRBV3-1 (or the pseudogene TRBV3-2), the J call TRBJ2-2; 7 positions match TRBD2. Losses at the gene ends were 0 bases for V and 8 bases for J; bases not matched to a gene: 12. The CDR3 is 17 residues long. Germline CDR1 reads LGHDT; CDR2 reads YNNKEL (reference sequence). The CDR3 bases are TGTGCCAGCAGCCAAGATATAACTAGCGTAGGTAGGGGGGAGCTGTTTTTT. Residues: CASSQDITSVGRGELFF.